This TCR beta chain was recovered during a study of OX40 agonist ivuxolimab in advanced cancers. About the study as a whole: Ivuxolimab, which targeted the costimulatory receptor OX40 (CD134), was an agonistic, fully human IgG2 monoclonal antibody. Peripheral TCRbeta sequencing was intended to test whether TCR sequence diversity was altered and clonal T-cell expansion was caused by ivuxolimab. Among the 50 to 55 dose-escalation patients, about 19 had hepatocellular carcinoma, approximately 15 melanoma, 9 renal cell carcinoma and 9 head and neck cancer. Intravenous ivuxolimab was administered to patients every 2 weeks at six dose levels: 0.01, 0.1, 0.3, 1.5, 3 and 10 mg/kg. The monotherapy dose-escalation portion (N ≈ 50 patients) of the phase I ivuxolimab trial is reported in the paper. Partial responses occurred in three dose-escalation patients, of whom one had hepatocellular carcinoma and two had cutaneous melanoma. In the dose-escalation cohort, more than 75% of patients were male, and the mean age was about 55 years, with a range of about 23 to 80. Patients were allowed to have had prior anti-PD-1, anti-PD-L1 or anti-CTLA-4 therapy, and around 43% of the dose-escalation patients had been treated with checkpoint inhibitors.

About this clone: Its antigen is still unknown. There are no base qualities to consult, and no much larger clone falls within one base.

Sequences KGHSH (CDR1) and LQKENI (CDR2) are obtained from the germline V gene. Germline trimming amounts to 3 bases on V and 9 bases on J, with 4 as the count of junction bases outside the gene matches. The CDR3 covers 13 residues, taking in both the cysteine and the phenylalanine. Only the CDR3 DNA is retained, 39 bases long and in frame from the first base. Patients with a history of autoimmune disease or receiving systemic immunosuppression were excluded from the trial. Peripheral blood for TCR sequencing was collected from all dose cohorts at baseline, on cycle 4 day 1, and on cycle 7 day 1. Samples were obtained from an open-label, multicenter, first-in-human phase I dose-escalation trial of ivuxolimab. Adults with locally advanced or metastatic melanoma, renal cell, hepatocellular, or head and neck squamous cell carcinoma were enrolled in the trial. Before TCR sequencing, CD4+ T cells and CD8+ T cells from peripheral blood were sorted into separate populations.

Overall study outcomes, separate from this receptor: At doses from 0.1 to 3.0 mg/kg, clonal expansion was seen in both CD4+ and CD8+ blood T cells between baseline and week 6. Partial responders in the 0.1-3.0 mg/kg groups had among the lowest normalized peripheral clonal expansion, especially among CD8+ T cells. Which antigens the clonally expanded peripheral T cells were specific for was not determined. Low levels of normalized T-cell clonal expansion were also shown by some nonresponding patients. After ivuxolimab, expanded clones were on average more numerous among CD8+ T cells than among CD4+ T cells.

To sequence the TCRbeta CDR3 region, genomic DNA was isolated from the sorted cells. The immunoSEQ Assay was used to sequence the TCRbeta CDR3 regions. The source is immuneACCESS, and TCRdb retained only in-frame sequences with V and J called. Part of the clones is not carried over; for the studies checked, unresolved V genes explain less than half of this, and the remainder is unexplained. The table for this sample lists 75,000 to 95,000 clones; about 90% of them were counted only once. About 4% of the sample is in the top ten clones. The TCR originated in an adult with an advanced solid tumor such as melanoma, head and neck, liver or kidney cancer. Sample: CD4+ or CD8+ T cells sorted from blood, taken in a trial of the OX40 agonist ivuxolimab. This chain joins TRBV18 to TRBJ2-1; 8 middle bases align to TRBD1. DNA sequence: TGTGCCAGCTCACCTAACAGGGGGATTGAGCAGTTCTTC. The encoded protein is CASSPNRGIEQFF.